The 30 T cell receptor beta chains given below trace back to one sample, sequenced in a study of T cell repertoires in ileal Crohn's disease. The protocol was immunoSEQ multiplex PCR, while the TCRdb copy is restricted to in-frame clones and leaves out a portion. Of 4,500 to 5,000 clones in the sample, roughly 81% are singletons; the top ten hold 6.1%. Material for sequencing was ileal tissue. All receptors derive from an adult with Crohn's disease.

The chain joins TRBV2 to TRBJ2-7; 8 bases fit TRBD1. Germline V gives CDR1 SNHLY, CDR2 FYNNEI. Trimming took 9 bases from V and 3 from J; bases not matched to a gene: 13. The CDR3 sequence is 15 residues long. The CDR3 protein is CASHLQGALYYEQYF. DNA for the CDR3: TGTGCCAGTCATCTTCAGGGGGCTCTTTACTACGAGCAGTACTTC.

This clone was counted a single time. The chain carries TRBV29-1 and TRBJ1-6; 7 bases fit TRBD1. The germline V gene encodes CDR1 SQVTM and CDR2 ANQGSEA. The V segment lost 7 bases and the J segment 6 bases; nucleotides outside the gene matches: 6. The length of the CDR3 is 13 residues. This CDR3 reads CSALQGINSPLHF. The CDR3 DNA is TGCAGCGCCCTACAGGGGATTAATTCACCCCTCCACTTT.

The V gene is TRBV11-2, the J gene TRBJ2-1, with TRBD2 identical over 7 bases. The CDR3 has 16 amino acids. The V gene's germline CDR1 is SGHAT and CDR2 FQNNGV. V was pared by 5 bases and J by 9 bases, with 16 bases of the junction left unmatched. The chain's CDR3 is CASSPSGRGGRSEQFF. CDR3 sequence (DNA): TGTGCCAGCAGCCCGTCGGGGAGGGGTGGACGGAGTGAGCAGTTCTTC.

The chain couples TRBV7-2 to TRBJ2-7, with D tentatively TRBD2 (5 bases). This CDR3 contains 12 residues. V lost 3 bases and J 6 bases, leaving 9 bases between the germline ends. Per the germline V gene, CDR1 is SGHTA and CDR2 is FQGNSA. The CDR3 sequence is CASSLREGEQYF. The DNA of the CDR3 is TGTGCCAGCAGCTTGAGAGAGGGCGAGCAGTACTTC.

A few counts support this clone. CDR3 protein: CASSLGQGAETQYF. CDR3 DNA sequence: TGTGCCAGCTCCCTGGGACAGGGGGCAGAGACCCAGTACTTC. The chain uses TRBV18 and TRBJ2-5, with 12 bases fitting TRBD1. Germline V lookup: CDR1 KGHSH, CDR2 LQKENI. The CDR3 spans 14 residues. The ends lost 6 bases at V and 4 bases at J; junction bases unmatched: 3.

V gene TRBV10-1 combines with J gene TRBJ2-3, with D possibly TRBD2 on 6 matching bases. Trimming removed 3 bases from V and 0 bases from J, with 16 bases in between. Germline CDR1 is WNHNN and CDR2 is SYGVQD (reference sequence). The CDR3 has 17 amino acids. The CDR3 reads CASSDSPGRHSTDTQYF. CDR3 nucleotide sequence: TGCGCCAGCAGTGATTCACCCGGGAGACATAGCACAGATACGCAGTATTTT.

V is TRBV7-3 and J is TRBJ2-5; 8 bases agree with TRBD1. CDR1 and CDR2 from the germline V gene are SGHTA and FQGTGA. The CDR3 has 15 residues. With V trimmed by 3 bases and J by 5 bases, 8 bases remained unmatched. The CDR3 region is CASSFNSRQGETQYF. CDR3 DNA: TGTGCCAGCAGCTTCAACTCCAGACAGGGGGAGACCCAGTACTTC.

The chain links TRBV5-1 to TRBJ2-2; 11 bases match TRBD2. Germline trimming cut 1 base from V and 5 bases from J; bases unmatched to any gene: 7. CDR1 is SGHRS and CDR2 is YFSETQ in the germline V gene. The CDR3 has 17 amino acids. As DNA, the CDR3 is TGCGCCAGCAGCTTGTTGGGACTAGCGGCGGGGACCGGGGAGCTGTTTTTT. This gives the protein CASSLLGLAAGTGELFF.

This clone came up once. The rearrangement uses TRBV19 and TRBJ2-2; TRBD2 agrees at 7 bases. Losses at the gene ends were 8 bases for V and 1 base for J; bases not matched to a gene: 7. The CDR3 contains 15 residues. Germline CDR1 is LNHDA and CDR2 is SQIVND (reference sequence). The CDR3 reads CASRGRGWNTGELFF. The CDR3 coding sequence is TGTGCCAGTCGGGGGAGGGGCTGGAACACCGGGGAGCTGTTTTTT.

The chain has TRBV6-9 and TRBJ1-1, with D unresolved. Trimming stripped 5 bases from V and 1 base from J, with 11 bases between. Germline CDR1 and CDR2: MNHGY and SVAAGI. This CDR3 spans 14 amino acids. The CDR3: CASSIGGSNTEAFF. CDR3 sequence (DNA): TGTGCCAGCAGTATCGGAGGTTCGAACACTGAAGCTTTCTTT.

The CDR3: CAWNQGGGYTF. CDR3 bases: TGTGCCTGGAATCAGGGGGGTGGCTACACCTTC. V gene TRBV30 combines with J gene TRBJ1-2, with 7 bases lining up with TRBD1. The CDR3 totals 11 residues. Germline V gene data show CDR1 as GTSNPN and CDR2 as SVGIG (reference sequence). V gave up 4 bases and J gave up 7 bases; unmatched junction bases: 3.

The V and J genes are TRBV5-6 and TRBJ2-3; 7 bases agree with TRBD1. With 2 bases clipped from V and 5 bases from J, the junction kept 5 bases outside the gene matches. CDR3 length: 14 amino acids. CDR1 is SGHDT, CDR2 YYEEEE, per germline. The CDR3: CASSLQGRVDTQYF. The CDR3 DNA sequence: TGTGCCAGCAGCTTACAGGGGCGGGTAGATACGCAGTATTTT.

J is TRBJ1-5 and V is TRBV30; D is unclear. The CDR3 runs 13 residues. In germline, CDR1 is GTSNPN, CDR2 SVGIG (reference sequence). Trimming cost V 3 bases and J 0 bases, with 6 bases left between them. The CDR3 DNA sequence: TGTGCCTGGAGCCGAGATAGCAATCAGCCCCAGCATTTT. It codes for CAWSRDSNQPQHF.

This chain connects TRBV28 to TRBJ2-7; TRBD1 matches at 9 bases. The V segment lost 5 bases and the J segment 1 base; nucleotides outside the gene matches: 12. This CDR3 region has 17 residues. In germline, CDR1 is MDHEN, CDR2 SYDVKM. The CDR3 protein is CASSQIRPGQGSYEQYF. The CDR3 coding sequence is TGTGCCAGCAGTCAAATTCGTCCGGGACAGGGTTCCTACGAGCAGTACTTC.

The chain is built from TRBV5-1 and TRBJ2-7; D gene unclear. The CDR3 is 12 residues long. Germline CDR1 and CDR2: SGHRS and YFSETQ. Trimming shortened V by 2 bases and J by 6 bases, and 9 bases separated the two germline ends. CDR3 protein: CASSFDTCEQYF. In DNA form, the CDR3 reads TGCGCCAGCAGCTTCGATACATGCGAGCAGTACTTC.

The chain joins TRBV7-9 to TRBJ2-7; 8 bases fit TRBD2. V was pared by 4 bases and J by 2 bases, with 7 bases of the junction left unmatched. CDR1 is SEHNR, CDR2 FQNEAQ, per germline (reference sequence). The CDR3 consists of 15 residues. CDR3 sequence: CASSSPSGGAYEQYF. The CDR3 DNA is TGTGCCAGCAGCTCCCCGTCCGGGGGGGCCTACGAGCAGTACTTC.

This sequence joins TRBV18 and TRBJ1-5, with D possibly TRBD1 on 6 matching bases. V was pared by 4 bases and J by 6 bases, with 13 bases between. This CDR3 has 14 residues. The germline CDR1 and CDR2 sequences are KGHSH and LQKENI. The CDR3 here is CASSLSTGSQPQHF. Written as DNA, the CDR3 is TGTGCCAGCTCACTCTCTACAGGGAGTCAGCCCCAGCATTTT.

This chain joins TRBV6-5 and TRBJ1-1, with D unclear. V lost 0 bases and J lost 3, with 14 bases in between. The length of the CDR3 is 16 residues. Germline V gene lookup returns CDR1 MNHEY and CDR2 SVGAGI. The CDR3 is CASSYSPLVRYTEAFF. In DNA form, the CDR3 reads TGTGCCAGCAGTTACTCGCCTCTTGTGAGGTACACTGAAGCTTTCTTT.

The rearrangement joins TRBV11-2 to TRBJ1-1; 9 nucleotides match TRBD1. The CDR3 has 13 amino acids. Unmatched junction bases numbered 7, after V lost 4 bases and J lost 10 bases. CDR1 is SGHAT, CDR2 FQNNGV, per germline. CDR3 in amino acids: CASSSDRGRGAFF. CDR3 in DNA: TGTGCCAGCAGCTCCGACAGGGGGAGGGGAGCTTTCTTT.

This chain links TRBV27 with TRBJ2-2; 7 bases line up with TRBD2. Germline V gene data show CDR1 as MNHEY and CDR2 as SMNVEV (reference sequence). CDR3 length: 15 residues. V lost 0 bases to trimming and J lost 4 bases; unmatched junction nucleotides: 2. CDR3 bases: TGTGCCAGCAGTTTATCGCGGGGGAGCACCGGGGAGCTGTTTTTT. Its translation: CASSLSRGSTGELFF.

This clone has just a few counts. The chain links TRBV19 to TRBJ1-2; weak D call: TRBD1 (6 bases). The CDR3 sequence is 13 residues long. Trimming stripped 3 bases from V and 4 bases from J, with 9 bases between. The germline CDR1 and CDR2 sequences are LNHDA and SQIVND (reference sequence). The chain's CDR3 is CASSMRQVYGYTF. CDR3 bases: TGTGCCAGTAGTATGAGACAGGTCTATGGCTACACCTTC.

The count of this clone is one. This chain links TRBV9 with TRBJ2-7; D might be TRBD1 (6 bases). V was cut by 4 bases and J by 0 bases, with 14 bases left in between. The germline CDR1 and CDR2 sequences are SGDLS and YYNGEE. The CDR3 has 15 amino acids. The CDR3 loop is CASSPRGGPSYEQYF. DNA for the CDR3: TGTGCCAGCAGCCCGCGAGGGGGACCCTCCTACGAGCAGTACTTC.

This rearrangement joins TRBV28 to TRBJ2-1; 11 bases are a match to TRBD2. CDR1 is MDHEN, CDR2 SYDVKM, per germline. This CDR3 spans 19 amino acids. Germline trimming cut 6 bases from V and 7 bases from J; bases unmatched to any gene: 20. Here the CDR3 DNA reads TGTGCCAGCAGCTACCCCGGGACCACTAGCGGGGGAGAGGTGAATGAGCAGTTCTTC. It codes for CASSYPGTTSGGEVNEQFF.

The J gene is TRBJ1-1, the V gene TRBV28, with TRBD1 as a possible D gene (6 bases). V dropped 6 bases and J dropped 3 bases, with 14 bases sitting between them. Germline CDR1 MDHEN, CDR2 SYDVKM. This CDR3 has 14 residues. DNA of the CDR3: TGTGCCAGCAGCTGGGGGGGCGCTTACACTGAAGCTTTCTTT. Translation gives CASSWGGAYTEAFF.

The chain recombines TRBV7-2 with TRBJ1-5; no reliable D call. The germline V gene encodes CDR1 SGHTA and CDR2 FQGNSA. This CDR3 contains 15 residues. Trimming stripped 5 bases from V and 0 bases from J, with 11 bases between. CDR3 residues: CASSPRLNSNQPQHF. The CDR3 DNA sequence: TGTGCCAGCAGCCCCCGACTGAATAGCAATCAGCCCCAGCATTTT.

The V call is TRBV13, the J call TRBJ1-2; 8 bases map to TRBD1. From germline, CDR1 is PRHDT and CDR2 FYEKMQ (reference sequence). J was trimmed by 9 bases and V by 5 bases; bases with no gene match: 8. There are 13 residues in the CDR3. The CDR3, as DNA: TGTGCCAGCAGCCACACAGGGGGAGGAAGCTACACCTTC. Protein sequence: CASSHTGGGSYTF.

This chain connects TRBV4-2 to TRBJ2-7, with D perhaps matching TRBD2 (7 bases). The CDR3 is 16 residues long. The V gene lost 3 bases and the J gene lost 0 bases, with 15 bases spanning the gap. The germline V gene has CDR1 LGHNA and CDR2 YNFKEQ. The CDR3 is CASSHFLADSSYEQYF. The CDR3 nucleotides are TGTGCCAGCAGCCATTTCCTAGCGGACAGCTCCTACGAGCAGTACTTC.

This clone appeared a few times. The J gene is TRBJ1-3, the V gene TRBV19; D remains ambiguous. The V end was cut by 3 bases, the J end by 2 bases, with 11 bases between. This CDR3 is 15 amino acids long. Germline V gene data show CDR1 as LNHDA and CDR2 as SQIVND (reference sequence). The CDR3 DNA follows: TGTGCCAGTAGTATTGACCTCGCGGCTGGAAACACCATATATTTT. It specifies CASSIDLAAGNTIYF. Variable domain in full (rest from reference TRBV19 and TRBJ1-3): DGGITQSPKYLFRKEGQNVTLSCEQNLNHDAMYWYRQDPGQGLRLIYYSQIVNDFQKGDIAEGYSVSREKKESFPLTVTSAQKNPTAFYLCASSIDLAAGNTIYFGEGSWLTVV.

The chain uses TRBV7-2 and TRBJ2-3; D is possibly TRBD2 (5 bases). V gave up 4 bases and J gave up 0 bases, with 20 bases separating them. The CDR3 totals 18 residues. Germline lookup yields CDR1 SGHTA and CDR2 FQGNSA. The CDR3 DNA reads TGTGCCAGCAGCTCCCGAGGGTCTAGCCGTGCTAGCACAGATACGCAGTATTTT. Translating gives CASSSRGSSRASTDTQYF.

V usage is TRBV2 and J usage is TRBJ1-2; D is perhaps TRBD1 (5 bases). In germline, CDR1 is SNHLY, CDR2 FYNNEI. Trimming shortened V by 3 bases and J by 7 bases, and 12 bases separated the two germline ends. The length of the CDR3 is 13 residues. The CDR3 region has the DNA TGTGCCAGCAGTGAGGGGCTTTGGGGTGGCTACACCTTC. This translates into CASSEGLWGGYTF. Drawing the rest from reference TRBV2 and TRBJ1-2, the complete variable domain is EPEVTQTPSHQVTQMGQEVILRCVPISNHLYFYWYRQILGQKVEFLVSFYNNEISEKSEIFDDQFSVERPDGSNFTLKIRSTKLEDSAMYFCASSEGLWGGYTFGSGTRLTVV.